This T cell receptor (beta chain) was documented in a study of T cell responses to AZD1222 COVID-19 vaccine. This CDR3 spans 15 amino acids. V was clipped by 4 bases and J by 5 bases, with 16 bases between them. CDR1 is SGHRS, CDR2 YFSETQ, per germline. Points from the study as a whole: Vaccination with two AZD1222 doses was followed by a rise in Spike-specific TCR breadth and depth. The span of vaccine-associated CD4 TCRs extended across spike, with dominance at 160-218 and 743-854.

Profiled with immunoSEQ multiplex PCR; TCRdb holds only in-frame clones, not every one. In the table there are 150,000 to 200,000 clones, 85% to 95% of which are singletons. Remarks on this clone: Antigen unknown.

The chain has TRBV5-1 and TRBJ1-5; TRBD1 is a possible D gene (5 bases). This material consisted of peripheral blood, taken on day 0 of AZD1222 vaccination. This clonotype was sampled from an adult in good health. CDR3: CASSVAGTQYQPQHF. CDR3 coding DNA: TGCGCCAGCAGCGTCGCCGGGACGCAATATCAGCCCCAGCATTTT.